The text below deals with one T cell receptor beta chain. The V gene's germline CDR1 is SEHNR and CDR2 FQNEAQ (reference sequence). The CDR3 contains 18 residues. V was pared by 1 base and J by 0 bases, with 13 bases between. The data were obtained in a study of T cell responses to AZD1222 COVID-19 vaccine. Clones were sequenced by immunoSEQ multiplex PCR, and TCRdb holds only the in-frame ones, with some missing. The data contain 95,000 to 150,000 clones, about 90% of them singletons. The V call is TRBV7-9, the J call TRBJ2-6; tentatively, D is TRBD1 (6 bases). The TCR originated in an adult in good health. The specimen was peripheral blood, collected on day 0 of AZD1222 vaccination. CDR3 loop: CASSLGGTPGSGANVLTF. The CDR3 DNA is TGTGCCAGCAGCTTAGGTGGGACACCAGGCTCTGGGGCCAACGTCCTGACTTTC.